This T cell receptor (beta chain) was documented in a study of beta chain bispecific antibodies for T cell cancers. Findings and limits, study-wide: The leukemia cells, rather than normal T cells, gave most of the targeted TRBV signal.

TCRdb fed the 5' RACE reads into MiXCR, producing one record per CDR3 protein. The data show 21,000 or so distinct CDR3 sequences, approximately 2.4% seen once. Either OKT3 anti-CD3 antibody or CD3/CD28 beads expanded T cells from blood mononuclear cells over about three days. This clonotype was recorded many times. Its antigen is unknown. There are 15 residues in the CDR3. V dropped 0 bases and J dropped 5; count of bases not matched to a gene: 6. Germline assignment: CDR1 SGHRS and CDR2 YFSETQ. Source material: healthy donor T cells cultured with leukemia cells. This clonotype was obtained from a human donor in good health. Some clones in this sample may be carry-over from other donors' samples. V and J are TRBV5-1 and TRBJ2-7, with 9 nucleotides matching TRBD1. CDR3 in DNA: TGCGCCAGCAGCTTGGGGGGACAGGGATTGGACGAGCAGTACTTC. Protein: CASSLGGQGLDEQYF.